The entry below describes one TCR beta chain. No antigen is known for it. Between the trimmed V and J ends, which lost 2 bases and 4 bases, there was a span of 9 bases. CDR3 length: 15 amino acids. Germline CDR1 reads WSHSY; CDR2 reads SAAADI. The data belong to a study of lymphopenia after photon versus proton radiotherapy. Regarding the study as a whole: After the lymphocyte nadir, photon-treated repertoires showed oligoclonal expansion, especially of CD8+ Temra cells.

Data came from immunoSEQ multiplex PCR; TCRdb stores just in-frame clones and leaves some out. Of tens of thousands of clones listed, approximately 87% were seen once; the top ten hold roughly 48%. This chain uses TRBV10-2 with TRBJ1-6; tentatively, D is TRBD1 (5 bases). Sequences were derived from peripheral blood, sampled from a patient treated with proton-based radiotherapy. The clonotype was recovered from an older woman with cholangiocarcinoma. Some clones in this sample may be carry-over from other donors' samples. In nucleotides, the CDR3 is TGCGCCAGCAGTGAGAGGACAACTTATAATTCACCCCTCCACTTT. Its protein is CASSERTTYNSPLHF.